The present entry profiles one TCR beta chain with its context. The antigen is undetermined. This record comes from a study of early T cells in non-severe SARS-CoV-2 infection. The wider study: Sequencing input comprised bulk RNA from unsorted whole blood; chain pairing was not available.

Individual cDNA molecules received unique molecular identifiers during library preparation. One entry per CDR3 protein results from TCRdb running MiXCR on the 5' RACE reads. Here the sample spans over 95,000 distinct CDR3 sequences, about 15% being singletons. Study-wide findings and caveats: The matching step, a VDJdb search, favored anti-spike CD8 responses and missed private and CD4 specificities.

CDR3 size: 11 residues. V lost 11 bases and J lost 1, with 8 bases in between. Germline CDR1 SEHNR, CDR2 FQNEAQ (reference sequence). This sequence originates from an adult who was a healthcare worker with PCR-confirmed SARS-CoV-2 infection or an uninfected control (not recorded which). Input material: whole blood. The chain combines TRBV7-9 with TRBJ1-1; no firm D call. CDR3 sequence reads: CAVRENTEAFF. The CDR3, as DNA: TGTGCCGTTAGAGAGAACACTGAAGCTTTCTTT.